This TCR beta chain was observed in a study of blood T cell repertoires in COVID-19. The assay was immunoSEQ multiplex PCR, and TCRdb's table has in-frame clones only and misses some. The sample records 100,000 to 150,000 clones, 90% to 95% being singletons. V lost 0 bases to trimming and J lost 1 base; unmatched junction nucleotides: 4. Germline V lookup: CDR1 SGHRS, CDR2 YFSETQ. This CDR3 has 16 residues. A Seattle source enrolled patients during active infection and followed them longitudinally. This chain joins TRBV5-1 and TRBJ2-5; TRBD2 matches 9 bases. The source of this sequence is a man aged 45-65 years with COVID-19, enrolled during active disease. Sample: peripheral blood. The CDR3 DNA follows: TGCGCCAGCAGCTTGGGGCTAGCGGGAACCCAAGAGACCCAGTACTTC. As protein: CASSLGLAGTQETQYF. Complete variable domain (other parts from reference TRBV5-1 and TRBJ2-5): KAGVTQTPRYLIKTRGQQVTLSCSPISGHRSVSWYQQTPGQGLQFLFEYFSETQRNKGNFPGRFSGRQFSNSRSEMNVSTLELGDSALYLCASSLGLAGTQETQYFGPGTRLLVL.